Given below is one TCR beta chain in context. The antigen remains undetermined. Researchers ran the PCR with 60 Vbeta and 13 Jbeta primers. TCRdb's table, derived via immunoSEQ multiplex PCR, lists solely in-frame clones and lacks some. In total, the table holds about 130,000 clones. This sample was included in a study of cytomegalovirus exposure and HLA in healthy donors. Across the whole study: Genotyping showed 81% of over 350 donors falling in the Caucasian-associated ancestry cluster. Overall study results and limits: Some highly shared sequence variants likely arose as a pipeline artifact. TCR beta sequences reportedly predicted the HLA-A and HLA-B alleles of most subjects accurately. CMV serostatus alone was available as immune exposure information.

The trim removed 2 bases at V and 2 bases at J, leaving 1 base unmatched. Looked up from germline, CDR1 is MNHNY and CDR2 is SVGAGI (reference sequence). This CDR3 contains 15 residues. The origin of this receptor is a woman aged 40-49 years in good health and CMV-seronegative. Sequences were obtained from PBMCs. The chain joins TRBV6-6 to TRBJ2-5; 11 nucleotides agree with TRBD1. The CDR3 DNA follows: TGTGCCAGCAGTTACAGGGACAGGGGGCAAGAGACCCAGTACTTC. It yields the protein CASSYRDRGQETQYF.